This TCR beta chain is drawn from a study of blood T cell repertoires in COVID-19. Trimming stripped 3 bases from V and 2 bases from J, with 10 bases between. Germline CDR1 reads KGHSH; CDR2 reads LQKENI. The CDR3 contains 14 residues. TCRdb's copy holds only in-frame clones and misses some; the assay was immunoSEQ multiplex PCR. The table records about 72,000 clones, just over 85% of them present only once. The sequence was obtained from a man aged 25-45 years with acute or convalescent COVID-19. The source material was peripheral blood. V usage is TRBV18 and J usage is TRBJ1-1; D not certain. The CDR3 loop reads CASSPRNINTEAFF. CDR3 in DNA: TGTGCCAGCTCACCCAGGAACATTAACACTGAAGCTTTCTTT.